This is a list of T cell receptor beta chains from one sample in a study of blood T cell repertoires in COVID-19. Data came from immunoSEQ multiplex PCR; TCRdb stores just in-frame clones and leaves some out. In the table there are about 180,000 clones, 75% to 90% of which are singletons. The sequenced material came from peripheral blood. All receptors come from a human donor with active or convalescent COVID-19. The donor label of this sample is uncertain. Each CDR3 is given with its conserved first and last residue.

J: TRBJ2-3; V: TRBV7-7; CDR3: CASSLASGGPVDTQYF
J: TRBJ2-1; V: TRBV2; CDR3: CASSEGQGALNEQFF
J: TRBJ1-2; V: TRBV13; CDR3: CASSLDRANYGYTF
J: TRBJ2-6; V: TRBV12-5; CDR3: CASGFQGAFSGANVLTF
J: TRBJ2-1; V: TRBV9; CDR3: CASSVESGSYNEQFF
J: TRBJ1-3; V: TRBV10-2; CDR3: CASREWASSGNTIYF
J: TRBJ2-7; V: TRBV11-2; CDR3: CASSLAGQGYEQYF
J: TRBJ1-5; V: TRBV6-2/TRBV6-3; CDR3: CASSTGQKQPQHF
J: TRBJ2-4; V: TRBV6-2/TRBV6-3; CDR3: CASSKRWAGGLSVANIQYF
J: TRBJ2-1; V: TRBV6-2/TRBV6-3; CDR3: CASSHLTGFAYNEQFF
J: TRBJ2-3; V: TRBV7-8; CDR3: CASSPRRAGVADTQYF
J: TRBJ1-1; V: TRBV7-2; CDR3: CASSLSYGQGARRAEAFF
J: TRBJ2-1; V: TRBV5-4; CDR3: CASSLTSHEQFF
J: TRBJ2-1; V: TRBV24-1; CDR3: CATSVSGTNNEQFF
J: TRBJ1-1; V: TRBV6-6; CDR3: CASSYRTRNTEAFF
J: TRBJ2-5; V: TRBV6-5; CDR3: CASSYSSPKETQYF
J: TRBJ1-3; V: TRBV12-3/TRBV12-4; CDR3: CASTPGNTIYF
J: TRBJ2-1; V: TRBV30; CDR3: CAWKGGGDRAYNEQFF
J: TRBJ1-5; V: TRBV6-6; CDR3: CASSLTGAYSSNQPQHF
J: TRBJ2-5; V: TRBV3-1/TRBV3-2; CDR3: CASSRYSRETQYF
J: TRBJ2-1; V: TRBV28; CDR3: CASSLAGGPNEQFF
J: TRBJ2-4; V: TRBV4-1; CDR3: CASSQVVGGVAKNIQYF
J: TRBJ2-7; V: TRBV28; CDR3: CATPSTPLSYEQYF
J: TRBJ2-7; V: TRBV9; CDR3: CAKGDDLAYEQYF
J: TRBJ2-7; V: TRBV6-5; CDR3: CASSFGTSGYEQYF
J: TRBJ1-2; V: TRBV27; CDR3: CASSLKQGGNYGYTF
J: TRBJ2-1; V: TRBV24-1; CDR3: CATSDPTGTGLSYNEQFF
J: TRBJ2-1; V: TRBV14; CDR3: CASSQERAINEQFF
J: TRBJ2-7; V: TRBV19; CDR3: CASSIVTGANEQYF
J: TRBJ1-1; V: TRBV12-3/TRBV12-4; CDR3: CASSSGTEAFF
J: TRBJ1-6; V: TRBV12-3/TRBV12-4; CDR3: CASSLGRSPLHF
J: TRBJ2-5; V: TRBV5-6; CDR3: CASSPRGTGMEETQYF
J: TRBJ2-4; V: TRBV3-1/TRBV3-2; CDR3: CASSLGGAGNIQYF
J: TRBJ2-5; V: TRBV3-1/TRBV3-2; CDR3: CASSATSAQYF
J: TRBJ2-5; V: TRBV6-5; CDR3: CASSYQGGWETQYF
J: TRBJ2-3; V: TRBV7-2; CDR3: CASSSYERGGTDTQYF
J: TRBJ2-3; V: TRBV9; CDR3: CASSGSGGTDTQYF
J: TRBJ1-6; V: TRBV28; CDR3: CASRGGQASSYNSPLHF
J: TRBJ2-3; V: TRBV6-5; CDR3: CASYHRRGTDTQYF
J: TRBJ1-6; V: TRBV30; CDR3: CAWIPPGRSYNSPLHF
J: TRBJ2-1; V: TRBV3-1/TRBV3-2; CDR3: CASSPTDRIYEQFF
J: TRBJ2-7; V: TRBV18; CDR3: CASSPSGGANTYEQYF
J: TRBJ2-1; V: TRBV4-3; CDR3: CASSQEIGSAFNEQFF
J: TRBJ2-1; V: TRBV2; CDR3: CASSSDRALSYNEQFF
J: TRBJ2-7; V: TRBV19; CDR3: CASSQTGVGEQYF
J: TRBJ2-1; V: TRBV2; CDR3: CASTPLGPTIYNEQFF
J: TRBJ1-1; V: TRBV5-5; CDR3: CASSYLQLNTEAFF
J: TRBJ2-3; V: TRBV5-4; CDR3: CASSLRGLAPGRVTDTQYF
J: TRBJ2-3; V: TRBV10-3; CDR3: CAIGAETSTDTQYF
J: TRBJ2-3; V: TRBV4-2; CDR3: CASSQDPMGGAGRVDTQYF